This T cell receptor (beta chain) appears in the sequencing data of a study of T cell responses to AZD1222 COVID-19 vaccine. Study-level information: Second doses at about 4 or about 12 weeks were pooled.

As to this clone: What it binds is unknown.

The CDR3 extends over 16 amino acids. CDR1 and CDR2 from the germline V gene are MNHEY and SMNVEV (reference sequence). Trimming removed 0 bases at V and 6 bases at J, with 17 bases between. Only in-frame clones appear in the TCRdb table, and some are missing; sequencing was by immunoSEQ multiplex PCR. The data show about 110,000 clones, around 86% seen once. Study outcomes and limitations: Unmutated variant regions reportedly attract nearly half of all spike-specific TCRs. Without day 14 samples, only post-peak T cell repertoires were studied. Across the whole spike, CD4 TCRs peaked at regions 160-218 and 743-854.

V and J are TRBV27 and TRBJ1-1; D is unclear. This material consisted of peripheral blood, taken on day 0 of AZD1222 vaccination. The origin of this receptor is an adult in good health. The CDR3 sequence is CASSLSNVPGLAEAFF. Here the CDR3 DNA reads TGTGCCAGCAGTTTATCGAACGTCCCCGGGTTAGCTGAAGCTTTCTTT.